One sample yielded the 32 T cell receptor beta chains listed below, sequenced in a study of cytomegalovirus exposure and HLA in healthy donors. Clones were read by immunoSEQ multiplex PCR, and TCRdb kept only the in-frame ones, dropping some. Of fewer than 350,000 clones listed, approximately 90% are singletons. Sequences were obtained from PBMCs. These receptors were obtained from a woman aged 18-29 years in good health and CMV-seronegative.

The chain links TRBV10-1 to TRBJ1-1; no reliable D call. The length of the CDR3 is 12 residues. Germline V gene data show CDR1 as WNHNN and CDR2 as SYGVQD (reference sequence). V was shortened by 2 bases and J by 6 bases, with 7 bases between the two germline ends. The CDR3: CASSEEGAEAFF. DNA of the CDR3: TGCGCCAGCAGTGAGGAGGGTGCTGAAGCTTTCTTT.

This chain links TRBV11-3 with TRBJ2-1; tentative D call: TRBD1 (9 bases). Trimming took 6 bases from V and 2 from J, leaving 20 bases between them. CDR1 SGHNT and CDR2 YENEEA come from the germline V gene. CDR3 size: 17 residues. CDR3 in amino acids: CASSQDRGLGTYNEQFF. CDR3 nucleotides: TGTGCCAGCAGTCAGGACAGGGGACTAGGTACCTACAATGAGCAGTTCTTC.

CDR3 region: CASSLGTATNEKLFF. The CDR3 DNA sequence: TGTGCCAGCAGTTTAGGGACAGCAACTAATGAAAAACTGTTTTTT. The chain carries TRBV27 and TRBJ1-4; 7 bases line up with TRBD1. The germline gives CDR1 MNHEY, CDR2 SMNVEV (reference sequence). V shed 2 bases and J 0 bases; nucleotides not matched to a gene: 0. The CDR3 consists of 15 residues.

This chain connects TRBV7-6 to TRBJ2-7, with D unresolved. The germline V and J ends were trimmed by 5 bases and 5 bases, with 10 bases remaining between them. Looked up from germline, CDR1 is SGHVS and CDR2 is FNYEAQ. CDR3 length: 12 amino acids. DNA of the CDR3: TGTGCCAGCAGCCTGGGTAGCCACGAGCAGTACTTC. It yields the protein CASSLGSHEQYF.

This sequence joins TRBV19 and TRBJ1-1; TRBD1 matches at 7 bases. The CDR3 extends over 15 amino acids. After removal of 1 base from V and 4 bases from J, the junction contained 6 bases not matched to a gene. Germline V CDR1 and CDR2: LNHDA, SQIVND (reference sequence). CDR3 residues: CASSIVRGPGTEAFF. In DNA form, the CDR3 reads TGTGCCAGTAGTATAGTTAGGGGGCCCGGCACTGAAGCTTTCTTT.

The chain joins TRBV28 to TRBJ2-2; D is perhaps TRBD1 (6 bases). V lost 3 bases and J 1 base, leaving 12 bases between the germline ends. The germline gives CDR1 MDHEN, CDR2 SYDVKM. There are 16 residues in the CDR3. Here the CDR3 DNA reads TGTGCCAGCAGTTTCGCTCCGGGACAGAACACCGGGGAGCTGTTTTTT. Its translation is CASSFAPGQNTGELFF.

This clone was counted only a few times. This chain connects TRBV10-3 to TRBJ1-6; D remains ambiguous. The CDR3 contains 13 residues. The germline V gene encodes CDR1 ENHRY and CDR2 SYGVKD. V lost 10 bases, J lost 8 bases, and 15 bases lay in between. CDR3 amino acids: CATLSGNHSPLHF. The CDR3 DNA reads TGTGCCACCCTGTCAGGAAATCATTCACCCCTCCACTTT.

The chain uses TRBV29-1 and TRBJ2-2, with D possibly being TRBD1 (6 bases). CDR3 length: 17 residues. CDR1 is SQVTM and CDR2 is ANQGSEA in the germline V gene. Trimming took off 4 bases at V and 0 bases at J, with 18 bases between the two ends. The CDR3 nucleotides are TGCAGCGTTGCCGGACCCAGGGACACTCCGAACACCGGGGAGCTGTTTTTT. Translation gives CSVAGPRDTPNTGELFF.

The chain uses TRBV28 and TRBJ2-2, with 9 bases lining up with TRBD2. J was trimmed by 5 bases and V by 3 bases; bases with no gene match: 4. Per the germline V gene, CDR1 is MDHEN and CDR2 is SYDVKM. The CDR3 has 15 amino acids. CDR3 amino acids: CASSLGGRVTGELFF. CDR3 sequence (DNA): TGTGCCAGCAGTTTGGGCGGGAGGGTAACCGGGGAGCTGTTTTTT. The full variable domain, in which reference TRBV28 and TRBJ2-2 provide the parts outside the CDR3, is DVKVTQSSRYLVKRTGEKVFLECVQDMDHENMFWYRQDPGLGLRLIYFSYDVKMKEKGDIPEGYSVSREKKERFSLILESASTNQTSMYLCASSLGGRVTGELFFGEGSRLTVL.

V and J are TRBV6-1 and TRBJ1-2; perhaps TRBD1 as D (5 bases). The CDR3 totals 15 residues. The V end lost 2 bases, the J end lost 4 bases, and 14 bases lay between the germline ends. The germline gives CDR1 MNHNS, CDR2 SASEGT. The CDR3 protein is CASSELLTALYGYTF. As DNA, the CDR3 is TGTGCCAGCAGTGAACTCTTGACAGCCCTCTATGGCTACACCTTC.

This chain links TRBV11-2 with TRBJ2-7; 9 bases map to TRBD1. This CDR3 is built from 17 residues. V lost 0 bases to trimming and J lost 3 bases; unmatched junction nucleotides: 9. Germline loops: CDR1 SGHAT, CDR2 FQNNGV. DNA of the CDR3: TGTGCCAGCAGCTTAGATCTAGGAAGGGACAGGGACTACGAGCAGTACTTC. The encoded protein is CASSLDLGRDRDYEQYF.

This clone was observed a single time. The genes are TRBV10-2 and TRBJ2-7, with a weak D call TRBD1 (6 bases). The CDR3 has 16 amino acids. Trimming took off 8 bases at V and 0 bases at J, with 20 bases between the two ends. The V gene's germline CDR1 is WSHSY and CDR2 SAAADI. CDR3: CASSYGGETFSYEQYF. CDR3 DNA: TGCGCCAGCTCTTATGGGGGCGAAACCTTCTCCTACGAGCAGTACTTC.

This clone was observed a handful of times. V gene TRBV4-2 combines with J gene TRBJ2-2, with TRBD2 matching over 11 bases. This CDR3 spans 17 amino acids. J was trimmed by 5 bases and V by 3 bases; bases with no gene match: 8. Germline values: CDR1 LGHNA, CDR2 YNFKEQ. CDR3 DNA sequence: TGTGCCAGCAGCCAGGTCCCTCTAGCGGGAGGAACCGGGGAGCTGTTTTTT. Translation gives CASSQVPLAGGTGELFF.

This chain uses TRBV9 with TRBJ2-1, with TRBD2 identical over 7 bases. CDR1 is SGDLS, CDR2 YYNGEE, per germline. The CDR3 spans 17 residues. J lost 0 bases, V lost 0 bases, and 6 bases had no gene match. The CDR3 nucleotides read TGTGCCAGCAGCGTAGGGGGGAGGGTTGACTCCTACAATGAGCAGTTCTTC. Residues: CASSVGGRVDSYNEQFF.

This clone has only a few counts. V and J are TRBV29-1 and TRBJ1-1; no reliable D call. The germline CDR1 and CDR2 sequences are SQVTM and ANQGSEA. The CDR3 is 10 residues long. Trimming took 1 base from V and 10 from J, leaving 7 bases between them. The CDR3 DNA reads as TGCAGCGTTGAAGTTAGTAGAGCTTTCTTT. Protein product: CSVEVSRAFF.

V gene TRBV20-1 combines with J gene TRBJ1-2; the D gene is possibly TRBD1 (5 bases). The ends were cut back, 7 bases at V and 8 bases at J, with 14 bases in the middle. Germline CDR1 DFQATT, CDR2 SNEGSKA (reference sequence). CDR3 size: 11 residues. CDR3 DNA: TGCAGTGGGATCGGGGGAGGAGGCTACACCTTC. This sequence encodes CSGIGGGGYTF.

V usage is TRBV27 and J usage is TRBJ1-1, with D unclear. The CDR3 is made up of 13 amino acids. V was clipped by 0 bases and J by 5 bases, with 7 bases between them. Germline V gene sequence: CDR1 MNHEY, CDR2 SMNVEV (reference sequence). DNA of the CDR3: TGTGCCAGCAGTTTATCGGCCAAGACTGAAGCTTTCTTT. Its translation is CASSLSAKTEAFF.

The V and J genes are TRBV6-1 and TRBJ2-5; a possible D gene is TRBD2 (5 bases). The CDR3 length is 15 residues. The V gene lost 2 bases and the J gene lost 3 bases, with 13 bases spanning the gap. The germline V gene has CDR1 MNHNS and CDR2 SASEGT. The CDR3: CASSEKSGIKETQYF. CDR3 DNA sequence: TGTGCCAGCAGTGAAAAATCCGGGATTAAAGAGACCCAGTACTTC.

V gene TRBV4-1 combines with J gene TRBJ1-2; 7 positions agree with TRBD1. Trimming at V came to 1 base and at J to 1 base, leaving 15 bases not matched to a gene. Germline V gives CDR1 MGHRA, CDR2 YSYEKL. The CDR3 is made up of 19 amino acids. The CDR3 DNA is TGCGCCAGCAGCCAAGGCGTGACAGGGCTCGGAAAGGGTAACTATGGCTACACCTTC. It is translated as CASSQGVTGLGKGNYGYTF.

The chain combines TRBV6-5 with TRBJ2-7, with 13 bases lining up with TRBD2. The CDR3 spans 14 residues. The V gene's germline CDR1 is MNHEY and CDR2 SVGAGI. The junction had 8 bases not matched to a gene; V was cut back by 5 bases and J by 10 bases. The CDR3 DNA reads as TGTGCCAGCAGTACACTAGCGGGAGGGTTAAATCAGTACTTC. It specifies CASSTLAGGLNQYF.

V gene TRBV27 combines with J gene TRBJ1-1; D is uncertain. The CDR3 length is 16 residues. The V and J ends lost 5 bases and 8 bases respectively, with 24 bases between them. Germline lookup yields CDR1 MNHEY and CDR2 SMNVEV (reference sequence). The CDR3 nucleotides read TGTGCCAGCAGTCCCCGGCCCGGACTAGGCCTACTGGAAGCTTTCTTT. It codes for CASSPRPGLGLLEAFF.

V and J are TRBV5-1 and TRBJ2-1; TRBD2 aligns across 8 bases. V gave up 3 bases and J gave up 3 bases; unmatched junction bases: 8. The CDR3 loop spans 16 amino acids. From germline, CDR1 is SGHRS and CDR2 YFSETQ. The CDR3 nucleotides read TGCGCCAGCAGCTGGACAGCGGGAGAATTCTACAATGAGCAGTTCTTC. Translating it yields CASSWTAGEFYNEQFF.

The V gene is TRBV28, the J gene TRBJ2-3, with D maybe TRBD2 (5 bases). V shed 7 bases and J shed 3 bases, with 14 bases lying between them. Germline V gene sequence: CDR1 MDHEN, CDR2 SYDVKM. This CDR3 spans 14 amino acids. CDR3 region: CASTHSRETDTQYF. As DNA, the CDR3 is TGTGCCAGCACTCATAGTCGGGAAACAGATACGCAGTATTTT.

The table lists this clone with a count of one. This rearrangement joins TRBV28 to TRBJ2-7, with 9 bases lining up with TRBD2. This CDR3 has 21 amino acids. Germline CDR1 is MDHEN and CDR2 is SYDVKM. J was trimmed by 2 bases and V by 5 bases; bases with no gene match: 25. CDR3 amino acids: CASSPFKGRTGGRAGPYEQYF. The CDR3 DNA sequence: TGTGCCAGCAGTCCCTTCAAGGGGCGTACTGGCGGGAGGGCCGGCCCCTACGAGCAGTACTTC.

The genes are TRBV5-5 and TRBJ2-1, with D maybe TRBD1 (6 bases). Per germline, CDR1 SGHKS and CDR2 YYEKEE (reference sequence). The CDR3 is made up of 13 amino acids. V lost 3 bases and J lost 5, with 9 bases in between. DNA of the CDR3: TGTGCCAGCAGCTCCCAGGGGAACAATGAGCAGTTCTTC. Its translation: CASSSQGNNEQFF.

The chain recombines TRBV5-4 with TRBJ2-3, with D possibly being TRBD1 (7 bases). Trimming removed 0 bases from V and 2 bases from J, with 10 bases in between. Germline loops: CDR1 SGHNT, CDR2 YYREEE (reference sequence). The CDR3 extends over 15 amino acids. The CDR3 sequence: CASSLVEGATDTQYF. CDR3 nucleotides: TGTGCCAGCAGCTTGGTGGAGGGGGCCACAGATACGCAGTATTTT.

This clone was detected a few times. The chain combines TRBV18 with TRBJ1-1; D is ambiguous. This CDR3 region has 12 residues. Germline CDR1 is KGHSH and CDR2 is LQKENI. Trimming took 5 bases from V and 3 from J, leaving 7 bases between them. The CDR3, as DNA: TGTGCCAGCTCATCCATAGACACTGAAGCTTTCTTT. Amino acids: CASSSIDTEAFF.

The chain is built from TRBV11-2 and TRBJ2-1; D not certain. Germline CDR1 reads SGHAT; CDR2 reads FQNNGV. The V end was cut by 1 base, the J end by 6 bases, with 4 bases between. This CDR3 has 12 residues. This CDR3 is CASSLAFNEQFF. The CDR3 nucleotides read TGTGCCAGCAGCTTAGCCTTCAATGAGCAGTTCTTC.

This rearrangement joins TRBV9 to TRBJ2-1, with 9 bases lining up with TRBD2. Germline V gives CDR1 SGDLS, CDR2 YYNGEE. The length of the CDR3 is 20 residues. V trimming: 0 bases; J trimming: 9 bases; junction bases outside the gene matches: 22. This chain's CDR3 is CASSVEGERVGLALNTEQFF. CDR3 DNA: TGTGCCAGCAGCGTAGAAGGGGAGAGGGTGGGACTAGCATTAAATACTGAGCAGTTCTTC.

This chain connects TRBV10-1 to TRBJ2-7; possible D gene TRBD2, 5 bases. CDR3 length equals 14 residues. Trimming left V 3 bases short and J 6 bases short, with 15 bases between. Per germline, CDR1 WNHNN and CDR2 SYGVQD (reference sequence). Written as DNA, the CDR3 is TGCGCCAGCAGTGAAGCGGTTGCGTCCCCCGAGCAGTACTTC. Protein sequence: CASSEAVASPEQYF.

The chain uses TRBV9 and TRBJ2-1; D perhaps matches TRBD2 (6 bases). Germline loops: CDR1 SGDLS, CDR2 YYNGEE. The length of the CDR3 is 19 residues. Trimming stripped 3 bases from V and 0 bases from J, with 22 bases between. CDR3 nucleotides: TGTGCCAGCAGCGGACCCGGGACTCACTTCACCAGCTCCTACAATGAGCAGTTCTTC. Amino acids: CASSGPGTHFTSSYNEQFF.

This clone was seen only once. The rearrangement joins TRBV6-5 to TRBJ1-2; 8 nucleotides match TRBD1. J was trimmed by 6 bases and V by 4 bases; bases with no gene match: 10. Germline V gene sequence: CDR1 MNHEY, CDR2 SVGAGI. The CDR3 runs to 15 residues. In DNA form, the CDR3 reads TGTGCCAGCAGTTTTTGGGGAGGACAGGGAGATGGCTACACCTTC. As protein: CASSFWGGQGDGYTF.